One and the same sample provided the 4 T cell receptor beta chains below, sequenced in a study of identical twins (TCRdb year 2016). Library preparation used 5' RACE. The sequencer was an Illumina HiSeq 2000. TCRdb reran the public reads through fastp at Q25 and MiXCR, keeping productive beta chains. Each record represents a unique CDR3 protein, reported with the most common genes and DNA among its rows. The sample data list around 100,000 distinct CDR3 sequences, and 5.9% of these were observed just once. Of the sample, 9.5% to 15% falls within the top ten clones. The specimen was memory T cells sorted from blood. The cell subset or site tag for this specimen amounts to: CD45RO+ enriched T cells. The receptors were gathered from a woman between 50 and 59 years old in good health.

This clonotype appeared a few times. The rearrangement uses TRBV28 and TRBJ2-7, with D possibly matching TRBD1 (5 bases). Germline CDR1 and CDR2: MDHEN and SYDVKM. The CDR3 has 12 residues. V lost 5 bases, J lost 7 bases, and 12 bases lay in between. The CDR3, as DNA: TGTGCCAGCAGTGCAGGGTCGTGGGAGCAGTACGTC. It yields the protein CASSAGSWEQYV.

The rearrangement joins TRBV6-2 or TRBV6-3 to TRBJ2-7; 7 nucleotides line up with TRBD1. After removal of 7 bases from V and 2 bases from J, the junction contained 8 bases not matched to a gene. The CDR3 contains 14 residues. Germline V gene data show CDR1 as MNHEY and CDR2 as SVGEGT. The CDR3 coding sequence is TGTGCCAGCACCTCGACAGGGTTTACCTACGAGCAGTACTTC. Its protein is CASTSTGFTYEQYF.

In this sample, this clonotype turned up many times. The chain recombines TRBV5-4 with TRBJ2-3, with 8 bases matching TRBD1. The V gene end was trimmed by 0 bases and the J gene end by 6 bases; junction bases not matched to a gene: 6. Germline V lookup: CDR1 SGHNT, CDR2 YYREEE (reference sequence). This CDR3 comprises 15 residues. The CDR3 is CASSLALDRVDTQYF. CDR3 DNA: TGTGCCAGCAGCTTGGCCTTGGACAGGGTGGATACGCAGTATTTT. The entire variable domain, with the rest obtained from reference TRBV5-4 and TRBJ2-3, is as follows: ETGVTQSPTHLIKTRGQQVTLRCSSQSGHNTVSWYQQALGQGPQFIFQYYREEENGRGNFPPRFSGLQFPNYSSELNVNALELDDSALYLCASSLALDRVDTQYFGPGTRLTVL.

This clonotype has only a few counts. The chain is built from TRBV10-2 and TRBJ1-6; D is possibly TRBD1 (5 bases). Germline lookup yields CDR1 WSHSY and CDR2 SAAADI. The CDR3 loop spans 12 amino acids. Trimming took 3 bases from V and 15 from J, leaving 12 bases between them. CDR3 loop: CASSDRGQGLHF. The CDR3 bases are TGCGCCAGCAGTGATAGAGGGCAGGGCCTCCACTTT.